This T cell receptor beta chain was sequenced during a study of cytomegalovirus exposure and HLA in healthy donors. Study-wide points: Both high specificity and high sensitivity reportedly marked the classifier's diagnosis of cytomegalovirus status.

After removal of 8 bases from V and 3 bases from J, the junction contained 8 bases not matched to a gene. Germline CDR1 reads SGHRS; CDR2 reads YFSETQ. The CDR3 runs to 14 residues. Researchers ran the PCR with 60 Vbeta and 13 Jbeta primers. Clones were sequenced by immunoSEQ multiplex PCR, and TCRdb holds only the in-frame ones, with some missing. The table counts some 160,000 clones; 2.1% lies in the top ten. In the case of this clone: What it recognizes is unknown.

This TCR was recovered from a man aged 30 to 45 in good health and CMV-seronegative. Sequencing input: PBMCs. This chain joins TRBV5-1 and TRBJ2-7, with 10 bases aligning to TRBD1. The CDR3 sequence is CASSTGTGDYEQYF. The CDR3 nucleotides read TGCGCCAGTTCCACCGGGACAGGGGACTACGAGCAGTACTTC.